The present TCR beta chain was sequenced within a study of blood T cell repertoires in COVID-19. Looking at the study overall: COVID-19 samples, acute and convalescent, were from the United States, Italy and Spain.

CDR3 length equals 16 residues. The V end was cut by 3 bases, the J end by 4 bases, with 16 bases between. Germline V gene lookup returns CDR1 LNHDA and CDR2 SQIVND (reference sequence). Authors' analysis steps: Using reference gene primer amplification, nucleated cell counts were estimated. Profiling relied on immunoSEQ multiplex PCR, and the TCRdb table lists in-frame clones only, not all of them. V, J and clone size reflect that table, while D and trimming were determined from the DNA. This table holds under 55,000 clones, roughly 86% found once. The genes are TRBV19 and TRBJ1-5; D unclear. The source is a human donor in a cohort sampled during active COVID-19. The sequencing sample was made of peripheral blood. As DNA, the CDR3 is TGTGCCAGTAGTATTCGAACCCTTAATACTAATCAGCCCCAGCATTTT. It yields the protein CASSIRTLNTNQPQHF.